These T cell receptor beta chains were read from a single sample in a study of blood T cell repertoires in COVID-19. TCRdb's table, derived via immunoSEQ multiplex PCR, lists solely in-frame clones and lacks some. Among 200,000 to 250,000 clones listed, around 89% were seen once. Source material: PBMCs or T cells enriched from blood (not recorded which). The receptor source for this set is a woman aged 30 to 39 who had recovered from COVID-19. CDR3s include the opening cysteine and the closing phenylalanine or tryptophan.

length | V | CDR3
15 | TRBV27 | CAAGAPTSGANVLTF
17 | TRBV10-3 | CAISGKGAESLAGELFF
17 | TRBV4-3 | CASSQIPKFWGRYGYTF
15 | TRBV9 | CASSVEGQPNTEAFF
12 | TRBV30 | CAWSPGPGEQYF
14 | TRBV28 | CASSQQGIGGGYTF
16 | TRBV28 | CASSPPTPQTENIQYF
13 | TRBV12-3/TRBV12-4 | CASSLGLSDEQFF
19 | TRBV15 | CATSRDRRTGTRGGNEQFF
18 | TRBV9 | CASSGYQGATSAGNTIYF
13 | TRBV30 | CAWKSGSYEKLFF
13 | TRBV30 | CAWSLTDNQPQHF
13 | TRBV12-3/TRBV12-4 | CASSLHPTNEQYF
12 | TRBV29-1 | CSVDRGRNEQFF
15 | TRBV3-1/TRBV3-2 | CASSRRQSNTGELFF
13 | TRBV28 | CASLWAGTGELFF
16 | TRBV4-3 | CASSQVGREGTDTQYF
15 | TRBV9 | CASSAGRRNTGELFF
13 | TRBV30 | CAWSPLKNTEAFF
14 | TRBV29-1 | CSVVRGRGTYEQYF
14 | TRBV10-2 | CASSQEGGNTEAFF
13 | TRBV15 | CATSPDRDYGYTF
17 | TRBV5-8 | CASSLAGAGGLRNTIYF
14 | TRBV10-3 | CAISQSGTTGELFF
15 | TRBV11-2 | CASSPFRSGGTEAFF
14 | TRBV9 | CASSVGQATDTQYF
17 | TRBV4-3 | CASSQGNPRGGHSPLHF
13 | TRBV29-1 | CSARGHGANVLTF
15 | TRBV30 | CAWSVLDRAQAGYTF
16 | TRBV9 | CASSWTPTGEKAEAFF
10 | TRBV20-1 | CSAGGETQYF
14 | TRBV20-1 | CSASAGNSNQPQHF
15 | TRBV19 | CAITGTGEMNTEAFF
11 | TRBV7-9 | CASRGGYGYTF
16 | TRBV13 | CASSAPGQGYGDTQYF
14 | TRBV5-4 | CASSLVGGRAEQYF
16 | TRBV15 | CATSQGPGVGNQPQHF
15 | TRBV5-6 | CASSLIREGNQPQHF
14 | TRBV5-1 | CASSLPGSSYEQYF
12 | TRBV19 | CASSIAGNGYTF
14 | TRBV6-5 | CASRVTTGNTEAFF
16 | TRBV7-3 | CASSPRTAPNTGELFF
13 | TRBV30 | CALIGANTDTQYF
16 | TRBV27 | CASSLDLSGSKNEQFF
17 | TRBV5-6 | CASSLRQGRSGNQPQHF